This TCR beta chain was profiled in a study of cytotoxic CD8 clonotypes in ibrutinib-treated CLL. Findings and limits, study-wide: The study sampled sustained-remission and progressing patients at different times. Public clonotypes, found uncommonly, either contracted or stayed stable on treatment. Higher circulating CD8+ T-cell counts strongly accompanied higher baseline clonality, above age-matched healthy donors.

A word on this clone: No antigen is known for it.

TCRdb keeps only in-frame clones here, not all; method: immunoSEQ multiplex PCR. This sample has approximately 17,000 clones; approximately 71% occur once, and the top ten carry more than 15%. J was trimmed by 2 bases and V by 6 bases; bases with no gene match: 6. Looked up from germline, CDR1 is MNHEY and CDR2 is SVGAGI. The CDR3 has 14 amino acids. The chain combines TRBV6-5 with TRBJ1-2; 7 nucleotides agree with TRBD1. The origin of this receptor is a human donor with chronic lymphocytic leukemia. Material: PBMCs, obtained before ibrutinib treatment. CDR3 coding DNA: TGTGCCAGCAGGGGGGGACAGTTGAACTATGGCTACACCTTC. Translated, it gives CASRGGQLNYGYTF.